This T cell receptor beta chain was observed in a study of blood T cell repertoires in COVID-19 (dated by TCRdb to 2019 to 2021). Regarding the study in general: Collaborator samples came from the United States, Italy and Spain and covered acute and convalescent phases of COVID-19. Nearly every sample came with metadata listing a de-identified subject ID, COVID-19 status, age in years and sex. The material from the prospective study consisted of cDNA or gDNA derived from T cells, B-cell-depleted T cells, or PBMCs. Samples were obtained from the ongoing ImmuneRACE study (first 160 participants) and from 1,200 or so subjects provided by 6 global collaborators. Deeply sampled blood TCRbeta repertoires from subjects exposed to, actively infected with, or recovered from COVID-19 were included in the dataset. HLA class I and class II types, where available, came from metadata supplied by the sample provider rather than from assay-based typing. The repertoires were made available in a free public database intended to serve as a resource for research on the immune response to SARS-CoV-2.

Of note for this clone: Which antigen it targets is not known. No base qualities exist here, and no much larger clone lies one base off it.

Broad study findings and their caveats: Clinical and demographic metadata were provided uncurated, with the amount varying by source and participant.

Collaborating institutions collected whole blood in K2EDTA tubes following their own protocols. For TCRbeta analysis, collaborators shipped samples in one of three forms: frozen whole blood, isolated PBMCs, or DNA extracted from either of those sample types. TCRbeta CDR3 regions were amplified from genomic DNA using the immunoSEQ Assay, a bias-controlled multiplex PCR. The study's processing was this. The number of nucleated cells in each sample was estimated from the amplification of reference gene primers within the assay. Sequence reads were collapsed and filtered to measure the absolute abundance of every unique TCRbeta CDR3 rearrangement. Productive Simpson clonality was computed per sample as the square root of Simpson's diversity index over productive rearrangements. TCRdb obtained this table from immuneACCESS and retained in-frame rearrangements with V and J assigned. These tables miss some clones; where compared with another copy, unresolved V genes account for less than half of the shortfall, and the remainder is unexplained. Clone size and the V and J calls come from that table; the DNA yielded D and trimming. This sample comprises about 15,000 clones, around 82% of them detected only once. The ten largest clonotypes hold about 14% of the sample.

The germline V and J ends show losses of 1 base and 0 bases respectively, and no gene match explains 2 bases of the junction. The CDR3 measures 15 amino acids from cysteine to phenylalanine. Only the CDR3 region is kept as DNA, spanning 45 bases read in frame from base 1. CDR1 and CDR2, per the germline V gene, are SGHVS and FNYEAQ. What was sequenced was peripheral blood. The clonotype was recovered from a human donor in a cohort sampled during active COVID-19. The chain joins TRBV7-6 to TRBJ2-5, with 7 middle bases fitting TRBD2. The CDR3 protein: CASSLGGGDQETQYF. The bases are TGTGCCAGCAGCTTAGGTGGGGGGGACCAAGAGACCCAGTACTTC.